This is a list of T cell receptor beta chains from one sample in a study of sequential checkpoint blockade in melanoma. Using immunoSEQ multiplex PCR, the repertoire was profiled, and TCRdb retains in-frame clones only, with some absent. This table holds under 15,000 clones, over 70% found once. The sequencing used CD8+ T cells sorted from blood (inferred from file names), collected from a patient given nivolumab and ipilimumab in sequence. The receptors here all came from a human donor with melanoma. CDR3s include the opening cysteine and the closing phenylalanine or tryptophan. A D gene is named only where the DNA matches it firmly. Clone sizes are given selectively: once, few, many, or a class where the clone is expanded.

TGTGCCAGCTCACCGGTTAGCGGGAGTGGGGGCACCACAGATACGCAGTATTTT CASSPVSGSGGTTDTQYF TRBD2 TRBJ2-3 TRBV18 -
TGTGCCAGCAGTTTAACCCTGGGACAGGGTTCTAACTATGGCTACACCTTC CASSLTLGQGSNYGYTF TRBD1 TRBJ1-2 TRBV27 -
TGCAGCGTTTGGGCTCAAGGACAGGGGCGGTACGAGCAGTACTTC CSVWAQGQGRYEQYF TRBD1 TRBJ2-7 TRBV29-1 -
TGTGCCAGTAGTCCCCGACAGGGGGGCCTTTATGGAGCTTTCTTT CASSPRQGGLYGAFF TRBD1 TRBJ1-1 TRBV19 -
TGTGCCAGCAGCCGACTAGCGGACACAGATACGCAGTATTTT CASSRLADTDTQYF TRBD2 TRBJ2-3 TRBV7-9 once
TGTGCCAGCAGTCTTCCCCCGGGGGGCGGCACTGAAGCTTTCTTT CASSLPPGGGTEAFF - TRBJ1-1 TRBV6-5 -
TGTGCCAGTAGTATAGCGGGAGGGAGTGGGGCCAACGTCCTGACTTTC CASSIAGGSGANVLTF TRBD2 TRBJ2-6 TRBV19 -
TGCAGCGTTGATGGGGGGGCCGGCACTGAAGCTTTCTTT CSVDGGAGTEAFF - TRBJ1-1 TRBV29-1 -
TGTGCCAGCAGCTCCACGACTAGCGGGGAGTACAATGAGCAGTTCTTC CASSSTTSGEYNEQFF TRBD2 TRBJ2-1 TRBV7-9 few
TGTGCCAGCAGCTCGGAGGTGGCTAGCGGGAGGAATGAGCAGTTCTTC CASSSEVASGRNEQFF TRBD2 TRBJ2-1 TRBV7-9 -
TGTGCCAGCAGCCCCGCAACAGGGACTGGAAACACCATATATTTT CASSPATGTGNTIYF - TRBJ1-3 TRBV7-8 -
TGTGCCAGCAAAAAACTAGTGTTAGAGACCCAGTACTTC CASKKLVLETQYF - TRBJ2-5 TRBV6-5 -
TGTGCCAGCAGCCCCACTAAGACTAGCGGGACAAGTTGGGGGGAGCTGTTTTTT CASSPTKTSGTSWGELFF TRBD2 TRBJ2-2 TRBV9 -
TGTGCCAGCAGCTTAGCGGGACAGGTCTACGAGCAGTACTTC CASSLAGQVYEQYF TRBD1 TRBJ2-7 TRBV11-2 -
TGCGCCAGCAGCTTGGAAGGGGCTCGGTTTGCCACCGGGGAGCTGTTTTTT CASSLEGARFATGELFF - TRBJ2-2 TRBV5-1 once
TGCGCCAGCAGTGAGCCCCTAGCGGGGAACACCGGGGAGCTGTTTTTT CASSEPLAGNTGELFF TRBD2 TRBJ2-2 TRBV10-2 medium-sized
TGTGCCAGCAGCTTAAAGGAGCGGGGGGAAGAGACCCAGTACTTC CASSLKERGEETQYF TRBD2 TRBJ2-5 TRBV7-9 few
TGTGCCAGCACCATGATTGGGACTAGCGCCTACGAGCAGTACTTC CASTMIGTSAYEQYF TRBD2 TRBJ2-7 TRBV2 -
TGTGCCAGCAGCCCCCGGACGGGGGTGAACACTGAAGCTTTCTTT CASSPRTGVNTEAFF - TRBJ1-1 TRBV7-9 -
TGTGCCAGCAAAGACAGGGGGAACACTGAAGCTTTCTTT CASKDRGNTEAFF TRBD1 TRBJ1-1 TRBV6-1 few
TGTGCCAGCGGCCCGGGACAGGGGTATTCACCCCTCCACTTT CASGPGQGYSPLHF TRBD1 TRBJ1-6 TRBV2 -
TGTGCCAGCAGCCCCAACTCGGAGAAGCAGTTCTTC CASSPNSEKQFF - TRBJ2-1 TRBV9 -
TGTGCCAGCAGCTCATGGGACAGACCGACCGGGGAGCTGTTTTTT CASSSWDRPTGELFF TRBD1 TRBJ2-2 TRBV6-6 few
TGTGCCAGCAGCTTAGCGGCGAGGGCTGGCTACACCTTC CASSLAARAGYTF - TRBJ1-2 TRBV7-6 -
TGTGCCAGCAGCGCGGGAAATAATGAAAAACTGTTTTTT CASSAGNNEKLFF - TRBJ1-4 TRBV7-9 -
TGTGCCAGCAGCTCTCTGACTAGCGGGACTCCTTACGAGCAGTACTTC CASSSLTSGTPYEQYF TRBD2 TRBJ2-7 TRBV7-2 -
TGTGCTAGTGGAACAACAGGTAGCTCTGGAAACACCATATATTTT CASGTTGSSGNTIYF - TRBJ1-3 TRBV12-5 -
TGCGCCAGCAGCCAAGGCCGGGACACAAATTCACCCCTCCACTTT CASSQGRDTNSPLHF - TRBJ1-6 TRBV4-1 -
TGCGCCAGCAGCCAAACTCCGGGAGGGTTGAACACTGAAGCTTTCTTT CASSQTPGGLNTEAFF - TRBJ1-1 TRBV4-1 -
TGTGCCAGCAGCGTAGTAGGGACAGGGGGCGAGCAGTACTTC CASSVVGTGGEQYF TRBD1 TRBJ2-7 TRBV9 once
TGTGCCACCGGGTGGGGCAGGGGTATCGGCACTGAAGCTTTCTTT CATGWGRGIGTEAFF - TRBJ1-1 TRBV10-3 -
TGTGCCAGCAGTGACCTCAGACAGGCCGAGTATGGCTACACCTTC CASSDLRQAEYGYTF - TRBJ1-2 TRBV25-1 -
TGTGCCAGCAGCCTCCCCGGGACTAGCGGGGGGGCGCTTAGCACAGATACGCAGTATTTT CASSLPGTSGGALSTDTQYF TRBD2 TRBJ2-3 TRBV5-5 -
TGTGCCAGCTCACCGCTGAATAGCGGGGGCCGCGCCGGGGAGCTGTTTTTT CASSPLNSGGRAGELFF TRBD2 TRBJ2-2 TRBV18 -
TGTGCCAGCAGCTTAGTAGCGGGAGTGGCCTACAATGAGCAGTTCTTC CASSLVAGVAYNEQFF TRBD2 TRBJ2-1 TRBV7-8 -
TGTGCCAGCAGTCGCCTAGACCTCAAAGAGACCCAGTACTTC CASSRLDLKETQYF - TRBJ2-5 TRBV5-8 -
TGCGCCAGCAGCCCGACAGGTTTCACTGAAGCTTTCTTT CASSPTGFTEAFF - TRBJ1-1 TRBV5-1 -
TGTGCCAGCAGCTTAAGACGGAGCTCCTACGAGCAGTACTTC CASSLRRSSYEQYF - TRBJ2-7 TRBV11-3 -
TGTGCCAGCAGCACCTTACAGGGGGCTGAAGGAAACACCATATATTTT CASSTLQGAEGNTIYF TRBD1 TRBJ1-3 TRBV7-9 medium-sized
TGTGCCATCTACACCGGGGAGCTGTTTTTT CAIYTGELFF - TRBJ2-2 TRBV6-1 -
TGCGCCAGCAGCCAAGGCTCAGACTACACCTTC CASSQGSDYTF - TRBJ1-2 TRBV4-1 -
TGCGCCAGCAGAACCGAGATTTGGGAGGCCCAGTACTTC CASRTEIWEAQYF - TRBJ2-5 TRBV5-1 few
TGTGCCAGCAGTTTATCATCAGGGCACAATGAGCAGTTCTTC CASSLSSGHNEQFF - TRBJ2-1 TRBV27 -
TGCGCCAGCAGGCTGGGGGCAGCTTACGAGCAGTACTTC CASRLGAAYEQYF - TRBJ2-7 TRBV5-1 few
TGCGCCAGCAGCGGGACAGGGGGCCAGCCCCAGCATTTT CASSGTGGQPQHF TRBD1 TRBJ1-5 TRBV5-1 -
TGTGCCAGCAGCTGGGACAGGGGGCGGAACACTGAAGCTTTCTTT CASSWDRGRNTEAFF TRBD1 TRBJ1-1 TRBV7-2 once
TGTGCCAGCAGTAAGACAGGGGGCTCCTACAATGAGCAGTTCTTC CASSKTGGSYNEQFF TRBD1 TRBJ2-1 TRBV6-4 -
TGTGCCAGCAGCGGATACTCAGGGGATTACAATGAGCAGTTCTTC CASSGYSGDYNEQFF - TRBJ2-1 TRBV5-5 few
TGTGCCAGCAGCGACGGGGGGGCTGAAGCTTTCTTT CASSDGGAEAFF - TRBJ1-1 TRBV5-6 -
TGTGCCAGCAGTCCCCGGACAGGGGGAACTGAAGCTTTCTTT CASSPRTGGTEAFF TRBD1 TRBJ1-1 TRBV6-4 -
TGTGCCAGCAGCGAAGGTGTAGGGGTGGGCTACGAGCAGTACTTC CASSEGVGVGYEQYF - TRBJ2-7 TRBV9 medium-sized
TGTGCCAGTAGGCCACGGGACAGGGGGCCCAACACTGAAGCTTTCTTT CASRPRDRGPNTEAFF TRBD1 TRBJ1-1 TRBV19 -
TGTGCCAGCAGTTTATCGGGGGCGTCTGGAAACACCATATATTTT CASSLSGASGNTIYF - TRBJ1-3 TRBV27 -
TGTGCCAGCAGCCAACCCGGGTCACACTACGAGCAGTACTTC CASSQPGSHYEQYF - TRBJ2-7 TRBV7-9 -
TGTGCTAGCCCGGACAGGATGAAAAACATTCAGTACTTC CASPDRMKNIQYF TRBD1 TRBJ2-4 TRBV6-1 medium-sized
TGTGCCAGCAGCTTAGACTCGGGGGTCGAGCAGTACTTC CASSLDSGVEQYF - TRBJ2-7 TRBV11-2 -
TGTGCCAGCAGCTCGCCCCCTGAGCGGGAGTCCCACGAGCAGTACTTC CASSSPPERESHEQYF TRBD2 TRBJ2-7 TRBV5-6 -
TGCAGCGCCAACAGGGGAGTAGGGGGCTACACCTTC CSANRGVGGYTF TRBD1 TRBJ1-2 TRBV29-1 -